This T cell receptor beta chain was sequenced in a study of Tregs in tolerant kidney transplant recipients (dated by TCRdb to between 2019 and 2020). As for the study more broadly: The study used TCRbeta sequencing to identify donor-specific regulatory T cells before combined kidney and bone marrow transplantation, then tracked those cells after transplant. TCRbeta repertoire sequencing was used in a few healthy controls to compare several methods for expanding Tregs specific for an allogeneic donor.

Unstimulated Tregs (CD4+CD25+CD127-), CD4+ non-Tregs (CD4+CD25-), CD4 and CD8 cells were FACS-sorted from thawed PBMCs. Blood from healthy controls was obtained either as purchased buffy coats or from healthy volunteers. Healthy control blood was processed to PBMCs with a Ficoll density gradient and then cryopreserved, whereas patient PBMCs were collected both before and after transplant. The full study reports these points: The study was limited by small patient numbers, and the findings need validation in larger populations and under other immunosuppression protocols. Biological reproducibility was not examined directly, but technical replication error appeared to be minimal. Expanding Tregs with activated donor B cells appeared to identify the most biologically relevant and donor-specific TCRbeta repertoire.

For TCRbeta CDR3 sequencing, genomic DNA was extracted from sorted cells using the QIAGEN DNeasy Blood and Tissue Kit. High-throughput TCRbeta CDR3 sequencing, including PCR amplification with bias correction and internal controls, was performed commercially through immunoSEQ. The original pipeline was this. Unique productive TCRbeta sequences were defined by CDR3 nucleotide sequence where primers matched, and otherwise by CDR3 amino acid sequence together with Vbeta and Jbeta genes. Sorting error was corrected by removing sequences shared between sorted populations at a frequency ratio of 2:1 or less, and the remaining shared sequences were assigned to the higher population. Sequences were defined as donor-reactive when expanded at least 5-fold in CFSE-low cells versus unstimulated cells and present at a frequency of at least 0.01% in CFSE-low cells. Jensen-Shannon divergence calculated on the top 100 TCRbeta sequences ranked by frequency was used to measure repertoire divergence. When a sample had multiple sequencing runs, each run was corrected for sorting error separately and the runs were then pooled. Drawn from immuneACCESS, this table holds only the in-frame rearrangements with V and J called that TCRdb kept. Clones are partly lost; checked studies trace under half to an unresolved V gene and leave the rest unexplained. That table gives V, J and clone size, and the DNA gave D and trimming. The sample table lists 200,000 to 300,000 clones, 65% to 85% of them with a count of one. The ten largest clones capture over 0.5% of the sample.

The CDR3 runs 15 residues from the cysteine to the phenylalanine. The retained sequence is limited to the CDR3, 45 bases, with the frame set at the first base. V lost 3 bases and J lost 8 bases, and the count of bases not matched to a germline gene is 9. Sequences KGHSH (CDR1) and LQKENI (CDR2) are obtained from the germline V gene. About this clone itself: Its recognized antigen is unknown. It has no much larger one-base neighbor in the sample; base qualities were not kept.

The TCR originated in a human donor in good health. The source material was CD4+ T cells from blood. The V gene is TRBV18 and the J gene is TRBJ1-4, and 7 bases in between align with TRBD1. The CDR3 corresponds to CASSPNKGAEEKLFF. The nucleotide sequence is TGTGCCAGCTCACCCAATAAGGGGGCAGAGGAAAAACTGTTTTTT.